This T cell receptor (beta chain) was observed in a study of blood T cell repertoires in COVID-19. Study as a whole: COVID-19 samples collected from the United States, Italy and Spain covered acute and convalescent phases.

The table came from immunoSEQ multiplex PCR; TCRdb's copy has only in-frame clones and leaves some out. Here the sample spans some 100,000 clones, under 90% being singletons. The source of this sequence is a human donor in a cohort sampled during active COVID-19. Sequenced material: peripheral blood.

The CDR3 loop is CASSEVPTGQNSPLHF. The CDR3 coding sequence is TGTGCCAGCAGTGAGGTCCCAACGGGACAGAATTCACCCCTCCACTTT. This chain connects TRBV6-1 to TRBJ1-6; TRBD1 aligns across 7 bases. CDR1 MNHNS and CDR2 SASEGT come from the germline V gene. This CDR3 comprises 16 residues. V was pared by 3 bases and J by 7 bases, with 9 bases of the junction left unmatched.